This passage covers 4 T cell receptor beta chains from one sample sequenced in a study of a mutant IDH1 vaccine in newly diagnosed glioma. Time point defined: week 11, during vaccination. In every dose of vaccine, 300 ug of mutant IDH1 20-mer peptide was given alongside topical imiquimod. These receptors have no known antigen. Libraries were prepared by immunoSEQ multiplex PCR; TCRdb keeps only in-frame clonotypes and omits some of them. The sample consists of roughly 70,000 clones, about 88% of them appearing once. This material consisted of PBMCs, taken from a glioma patient whose treatment included an IDH1 peptide vaccine. The origin of the receptors is a woman in her fifties or sixties with glioma.

The chain couples TRBV27 to TRBJ1-2; perhaps TRBD1 as D (6 bases). The length of the CDR3 is 15 residues. Trimming cost V 6 bases and J 8 bases, with 22 bases left between them. Germline loops: CDR1 MNHEY, CDR2 SMNVEV (reference sequence). The CDR3 loop is CASSRKPQGLGGYTF. In nucleotides, the CDR3 is TGTGCCAGCAGCCGAAAGCCCCAGGGGTTGGGGGGCTACACCTTC.

The chain employs TRBV28 and TRBJ2-3; 7 bases line up with TRBD2. V dropped 2 bases and J dropped 0; count of bases not matched to a gene: 8. CDR1 and CDR2 (germline): MDHEN, SYDVKM. CDR3 length equals 17 residues. Here the CDR3 DNA reads TGTGCCAGCAGTTTACCCGGGGGGTACAGTAGCACAGATACGCAGTATTTT. Translated: CASSLPGGYSSTDTQYF. The whole variable domain, filled in from reference TRBV28 and TRBJ2-3, reads DVKVTQSSRYLVKRTGEKVFLECVQDMDHENMFWYRQDPGLGLRLIYFSYDVKMKEKGDIPEGYSVSREKKERFSLILESASTNQTSMYLCASSLPGGYSSTDTQYFGPGTRLTVL.

This sequence joins TRBV9 and TRBJ2-1; 9 bases are a match to TRBD2. With 0 bases clipped from V and 6 bases from J, the junction kept 4 bases outside the gene matches. The CDR3 runs 15 residues. The V gene's germline CDR1 is SGDLS and CDR2 YYNGEE. The CDR3 DNA follows: TGTGCCAGCAGCGTAGGGGTGACTAGCGGCAATGAGCAGTTCTTC. Encoded protein: CASSVGVTSGNEQFF.

The rearrangement uses TRBV5-8 and TRBJ1-5; D gene ambiguous. Germline lookup yields CDR1 SGHTS and CDR2 YDEGEE. The CDR3 has 14 amino acids. V lost 6 bases and J 1 base, leaving 11 bases between the germline ends. CDR3 loop: CASNSGSSNQPQHF. The CDR3 DNA reads as TGTGCCAGCAACAGTGGGTCAAGCAATCAGCCCCAGCATTTT.